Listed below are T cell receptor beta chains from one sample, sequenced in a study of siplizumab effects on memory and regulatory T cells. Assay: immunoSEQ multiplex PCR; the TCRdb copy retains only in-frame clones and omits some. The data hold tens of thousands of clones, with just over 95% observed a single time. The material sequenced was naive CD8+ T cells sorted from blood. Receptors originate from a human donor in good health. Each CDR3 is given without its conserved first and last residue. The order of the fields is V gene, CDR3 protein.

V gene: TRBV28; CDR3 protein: ASSLVGNSETQY
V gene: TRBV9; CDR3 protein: ASSAEDRGTYEQY
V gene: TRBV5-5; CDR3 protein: ASSPMAGDTDTQY
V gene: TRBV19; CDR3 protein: ASTENFYGYT
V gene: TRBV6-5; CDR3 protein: ASSYPGSNEQF
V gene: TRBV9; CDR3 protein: ASSVADRNYGYT
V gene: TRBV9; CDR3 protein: ASSVEGTDNQPQH
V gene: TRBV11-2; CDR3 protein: ASSFQETQY
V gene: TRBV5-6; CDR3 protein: ASSLMVTGSIEQF
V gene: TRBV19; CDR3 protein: ASSIGRAWAEETQY
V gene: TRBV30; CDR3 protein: AWSFAGGHTDTQY
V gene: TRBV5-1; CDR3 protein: ASSEYTGELF
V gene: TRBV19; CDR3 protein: ASSTGTAYGYT
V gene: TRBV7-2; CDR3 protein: ASSPSPSQTQY
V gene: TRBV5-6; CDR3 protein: ASSLSGTGGDEQY
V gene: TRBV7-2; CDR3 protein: ASSHTTSSGETQY
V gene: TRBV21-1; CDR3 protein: ARNQPQH
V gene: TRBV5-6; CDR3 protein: ASSLERGASTDTQY
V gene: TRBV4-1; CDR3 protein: ASSLISAGGLPSEQF
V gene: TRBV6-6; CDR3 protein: ASGVPGGMDYGYT
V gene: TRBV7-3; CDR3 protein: ASSPGPYSYEQY
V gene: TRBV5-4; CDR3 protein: ASSLGAGEQY
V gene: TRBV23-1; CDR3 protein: ASSRARGDGGGTDTQY
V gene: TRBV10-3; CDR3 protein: AISETGGRVEAF
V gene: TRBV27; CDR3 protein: ASSFAGVTDTQY
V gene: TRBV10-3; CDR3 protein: AISESMGHSDQPQH
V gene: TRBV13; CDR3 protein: ASSFNQGREYGYT
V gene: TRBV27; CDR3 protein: ASSFLAGGNTDTQY
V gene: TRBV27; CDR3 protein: ASSPLGPYEQY
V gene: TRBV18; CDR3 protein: ASSPPSQGSGYT
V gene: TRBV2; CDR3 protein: ASSEGQGIETQY
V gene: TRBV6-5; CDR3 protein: ASRTLRHINEQF
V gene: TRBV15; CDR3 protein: ATSREAGGGYEQY
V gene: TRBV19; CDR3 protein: ASTSGYEQY
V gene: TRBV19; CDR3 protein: ASSPYTGLGEQY
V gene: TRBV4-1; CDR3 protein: ASSQIVNTEAF
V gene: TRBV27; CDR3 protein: ASSLHASNQPQH
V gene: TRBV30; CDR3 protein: AWSRGQGNSPLH
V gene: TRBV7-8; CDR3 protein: ASSLVGVRTDTQY
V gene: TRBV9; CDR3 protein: ASSVGPGAVYEQY
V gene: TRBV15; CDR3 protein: ATRDSLSYEQY
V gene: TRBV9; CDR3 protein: ASSPSDPDTQY
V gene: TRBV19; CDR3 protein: ASSIVSGGTDTQY
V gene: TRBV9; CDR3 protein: ASSVDPGEAF
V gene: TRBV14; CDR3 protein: ASSQAQDRYEQY
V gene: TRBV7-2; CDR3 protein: ASSFLAPGYEQY
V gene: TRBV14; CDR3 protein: ASSSRDHHPTDTQY
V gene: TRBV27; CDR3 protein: ASKGTEAF
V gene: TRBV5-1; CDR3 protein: ASSLVVDEQF
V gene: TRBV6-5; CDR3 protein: ASSYEGGGTEAF
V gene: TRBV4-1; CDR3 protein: ASSQPTSGVTEAF
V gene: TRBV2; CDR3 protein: ASSEDPSEFTGELF
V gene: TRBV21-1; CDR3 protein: ASTWGPSGGYEQY
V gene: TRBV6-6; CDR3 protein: ASSLTANTEAF
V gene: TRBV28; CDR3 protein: ASSLGQVGRTYNEQF
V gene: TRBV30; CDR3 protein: ACSETGDTGELF
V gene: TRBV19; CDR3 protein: ATVDRSTEAF
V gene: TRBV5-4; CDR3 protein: ASSPVGGPSTDTQY